The clone carrying this T cell receptor (beta chain) was recorded once. No antigen is known for it. The data are from a study of T cell responses to AZD1222 COVID-19 vaccine. Using immunoSEQ multiplex PCR, the repertoire was profiled, and TCRdb retains in-frame clones only, with some absent. Found here are 75,000 to 85,000 clones, around 90% of them singletons; the top ten hold approximately 1.3%. Study outcomes and limitations: AZD1222 recipients seropositive at baseline numbered only 6 or 7. Epitopes outside B.1.351 and B.1.1.7 mutated regions reportedly drew nearly half of spike TCRs. Among the donors, most were white British and more were female, and clonal diversity was possibly underestimated. Every sample of the repertoires postdated the peak T cell response.

Sequencing was performed on peripheral blood, taken 28 days after the second AZD1222 dose. The clonotype originates from an adult who received the AZD1222 COVID-19 vaccine.

The CDR3 DNA is TGTGCCAGCAGCTGGGGTTTCGGGGGATCCTATGGCTACACCTTC. Its translation is CASSWGFGGSYGYTF. This chain connects TRBV5-5 to TRBJ1-2; possible D gene TRBD1, 5 bases. V was clipped by 3 bases and J by 4 bases, with 16 bases between them. The V gene's germline CDR1 is SGHKS and CDR2 YYEKEE (reference sequence). This CDR3 is built from 15 residues.